The subject of this entry is one TCR beta chain. This may stem from a read error, because a much larger clone lies one nucleotide away. Using RNA transcripts as the source, TCR beta CDR3 regions were amplified. The HTBI primer set drove a first-round RT-PCR of the TCR CDR3. TCRdb ran MiXCR on the multiplex PCR reads and lists one entry per CDR3 protein. Of 500,000 to 600,000 distinct CDR3 sequences listed, about 46% are singletons. This specimen comes from a study of T cells in Graves' hyperthyroidism and ophthalmopathy. The CDR3 spans 16 residues. Germline V gene sequence: CDR1 SEHNR, CDR2 FQNEAQ (reference sequence).

Sequenced material: peripheral blood or thyroid tissue (not recorded which). This chain links TRBV7-9 with TRBJ2-7; 9 bases map to TRBD2. The origin of this receptor is an adult woman with Graves' disease, either hyperthyroidism or ophthalmopathy (not recorded which). The CDR3: CASSQAMGLAIHEHYF. Here the CDR3 DNA reads TGCGCCAGCAGCCAAGCGATGGGACTAGCAATTCACGAGCATTACTTC.